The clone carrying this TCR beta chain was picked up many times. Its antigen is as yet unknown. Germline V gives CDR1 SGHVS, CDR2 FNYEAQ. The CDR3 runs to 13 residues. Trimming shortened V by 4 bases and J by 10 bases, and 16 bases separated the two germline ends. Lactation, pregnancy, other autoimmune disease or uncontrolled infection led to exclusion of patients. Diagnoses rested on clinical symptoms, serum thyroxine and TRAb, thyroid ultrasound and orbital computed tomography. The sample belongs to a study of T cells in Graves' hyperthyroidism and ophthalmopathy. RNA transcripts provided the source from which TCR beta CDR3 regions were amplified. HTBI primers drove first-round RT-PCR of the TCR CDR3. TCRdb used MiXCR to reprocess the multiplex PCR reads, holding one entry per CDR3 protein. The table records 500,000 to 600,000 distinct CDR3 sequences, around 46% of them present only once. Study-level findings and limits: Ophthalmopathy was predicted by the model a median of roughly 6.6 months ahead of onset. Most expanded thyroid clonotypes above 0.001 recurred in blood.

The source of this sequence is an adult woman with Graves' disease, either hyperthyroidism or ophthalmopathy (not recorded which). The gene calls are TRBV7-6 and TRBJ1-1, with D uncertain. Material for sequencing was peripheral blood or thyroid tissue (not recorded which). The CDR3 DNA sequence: TGTGCCAGCAGCTCGAGCAACAGAGGTGGAGCTTTCTTT. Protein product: CASSSSNRGGAFF. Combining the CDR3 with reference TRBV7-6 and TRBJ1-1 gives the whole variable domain GAGVSQSPRYKVTKRGQDVALRCDPISGHVSLYWYRQALGQGPEFLTYFNYEAQQDKSGLPNDRFSAERPEGSISTLTIQRTEQRDSAMYRCASSSSNRGGAFFGQGTRLTVV.